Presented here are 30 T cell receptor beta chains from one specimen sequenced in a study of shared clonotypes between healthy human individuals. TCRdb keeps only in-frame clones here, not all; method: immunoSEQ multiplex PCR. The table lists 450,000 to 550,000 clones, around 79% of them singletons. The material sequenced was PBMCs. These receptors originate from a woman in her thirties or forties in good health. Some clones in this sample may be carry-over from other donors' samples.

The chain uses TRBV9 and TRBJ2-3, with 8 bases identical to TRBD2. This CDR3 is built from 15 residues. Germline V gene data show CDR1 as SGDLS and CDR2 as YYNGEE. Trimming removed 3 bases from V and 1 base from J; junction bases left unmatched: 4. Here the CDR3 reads CASSEREPRTDTQYF. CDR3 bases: TGTGCCAGCAGCGAGCGGGAGCCCCGCACAGATACGCAGTATTTT. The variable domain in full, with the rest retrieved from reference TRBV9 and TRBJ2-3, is DSGVTQTPKHLITATGQRVTLRCSPRSGDLSVYWYQQSLDQGLQFLIQYYNGEERAKGNILERFSAQQFPDLHSELNLSSLELGDSALYFCASSEREPRTDTQYFGPGTRLTVL.

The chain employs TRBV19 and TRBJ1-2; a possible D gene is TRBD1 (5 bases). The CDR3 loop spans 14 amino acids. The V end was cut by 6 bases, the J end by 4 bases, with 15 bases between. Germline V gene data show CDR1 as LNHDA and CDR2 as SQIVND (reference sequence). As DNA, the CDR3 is TGTGCCAGTAGCCCCGGGGGTTGGGCCTATGGCTACACCTTC. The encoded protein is CASSPGGWAYGYTF.

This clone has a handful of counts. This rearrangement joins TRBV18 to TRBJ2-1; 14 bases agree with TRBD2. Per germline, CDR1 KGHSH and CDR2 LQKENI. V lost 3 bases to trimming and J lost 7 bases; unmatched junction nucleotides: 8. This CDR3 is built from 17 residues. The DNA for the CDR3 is TGTGCCAGCTCACCTACCCGACTAGCGGGAGGGCCTAATGAGCAGTTCTTC. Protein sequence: CASSPTRLAGGPNEQFF.

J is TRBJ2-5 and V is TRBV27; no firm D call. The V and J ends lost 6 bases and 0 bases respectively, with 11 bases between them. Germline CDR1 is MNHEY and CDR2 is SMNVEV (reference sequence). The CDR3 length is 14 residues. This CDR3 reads CASSSTLNQETQYF. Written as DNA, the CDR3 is TGTGCCAGCAGCAGTACACTAAACCAAGAGACCCAGTACTTC.

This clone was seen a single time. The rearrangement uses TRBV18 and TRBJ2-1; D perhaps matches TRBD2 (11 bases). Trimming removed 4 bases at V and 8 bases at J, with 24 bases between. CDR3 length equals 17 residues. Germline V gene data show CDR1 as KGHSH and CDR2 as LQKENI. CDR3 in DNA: TGTGCCAGCTCACTATCGGACAGGGGGGGACTAGCGGATGAGCAGTTCTTC. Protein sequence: CASSLSDRGGLADEQFF.

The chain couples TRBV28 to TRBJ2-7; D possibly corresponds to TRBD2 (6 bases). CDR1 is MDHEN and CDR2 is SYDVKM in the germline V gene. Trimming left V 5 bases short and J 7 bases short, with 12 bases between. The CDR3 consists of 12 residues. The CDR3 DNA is TGTGCCAGCAGTCCAGGAGGGCGGGAGCAGTACTTC. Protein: CASSPGGREQYF.

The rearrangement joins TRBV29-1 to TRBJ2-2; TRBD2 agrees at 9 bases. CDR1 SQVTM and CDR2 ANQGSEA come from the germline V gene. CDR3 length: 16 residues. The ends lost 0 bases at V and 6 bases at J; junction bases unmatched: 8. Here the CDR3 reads CSVEDRGGRGAGELFF. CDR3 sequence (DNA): TGCAGCGTTGAAGATCGTGGCGGGAGGGGCGCCGGGGAGCTGTTTTTT.

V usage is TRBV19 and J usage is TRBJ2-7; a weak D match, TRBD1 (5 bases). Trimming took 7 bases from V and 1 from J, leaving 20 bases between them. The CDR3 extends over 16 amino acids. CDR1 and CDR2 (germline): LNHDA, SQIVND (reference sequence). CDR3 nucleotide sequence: TGTGCCAGTACAGCCGGCCAGGCGGACAAATCCTACGAGCAGTACTTC. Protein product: CASTAGQADKSYEQYF.

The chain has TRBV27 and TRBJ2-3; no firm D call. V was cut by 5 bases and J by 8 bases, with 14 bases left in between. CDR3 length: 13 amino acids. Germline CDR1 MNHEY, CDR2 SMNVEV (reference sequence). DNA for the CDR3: TGTGCCAGCAGTACAGTCGGAGCAGCTACGCAGTATTTT. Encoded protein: CASSTVGAATQYF.

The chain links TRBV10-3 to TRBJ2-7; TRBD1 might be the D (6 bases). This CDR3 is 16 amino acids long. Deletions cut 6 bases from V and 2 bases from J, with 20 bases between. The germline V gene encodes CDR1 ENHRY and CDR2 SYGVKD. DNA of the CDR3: TGTGCCATCAGCGGGGTCCCCAGGGGCCGAACCTACGAGCAGTACTTC. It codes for CAISGVPRGRTYEQYF.

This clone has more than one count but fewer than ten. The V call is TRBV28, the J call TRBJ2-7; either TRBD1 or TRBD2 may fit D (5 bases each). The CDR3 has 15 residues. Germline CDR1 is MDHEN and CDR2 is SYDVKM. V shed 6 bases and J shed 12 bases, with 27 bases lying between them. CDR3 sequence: CASRPSAGTVDRPYF. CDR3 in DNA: TGTGCCAGCAGGCCCTCTGCCGGGACCGTCGACCGCCCGTACTTC.

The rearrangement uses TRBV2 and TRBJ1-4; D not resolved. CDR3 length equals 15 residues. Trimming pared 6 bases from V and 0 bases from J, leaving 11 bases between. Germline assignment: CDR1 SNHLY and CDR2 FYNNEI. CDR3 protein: CASRNLGTTNEKLFF. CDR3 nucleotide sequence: TGTGCCAGCAGGAACCTGGGGACAACTAATGAAAAACTGTTTTTT.

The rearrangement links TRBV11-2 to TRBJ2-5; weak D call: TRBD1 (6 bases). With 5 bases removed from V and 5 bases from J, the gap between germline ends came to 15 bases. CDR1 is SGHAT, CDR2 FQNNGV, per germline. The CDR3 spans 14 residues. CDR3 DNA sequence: TGTGCCAGCAGCCCAGGGGCCCCTCGGGAGACCCAGTACTTC. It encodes CASSPGAPRETQYF.

As DNA, the CDR3 is TGTGCCAGCTCACCACCGGGCGGGAGGGCCGATGAGCAGTTCTTC. This sequence encodes CASSPPGGRADEQFF. The rearrangement links TRBV18 to TRBJ2-1, with 9 bases that match TRBD2. Germline V gene sequence: CDR1 KGHSH, CDR2 LQKENI. CDR3 length: 15 amino acids. Trimming cost V 0 bases and J 8 bases; bases outside gene matches: 5. Combining the CDR3 with reference TRBV18 and TRBJ2-1 gives the whole variable domain NAGVMQNPRHLVRRRGQEARLRCSPMKGHSHVYWYRQLPEEGLKFMVYLQKENIIDESGMPKERFSAEFPKEGPSILRIQQVVRGDSAAYFCASSPPGGRADEQFFGPGTRLTVL.

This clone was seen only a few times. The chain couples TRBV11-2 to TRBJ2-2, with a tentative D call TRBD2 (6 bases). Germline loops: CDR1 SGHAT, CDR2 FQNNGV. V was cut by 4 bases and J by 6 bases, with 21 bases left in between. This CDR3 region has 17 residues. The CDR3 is CASSSYERRRAAGELFF. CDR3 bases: TGTGCCAGCAGCTCCTATGAGCGGAGGAGGGCCGCCGGGGAGCTGTTTTTT.

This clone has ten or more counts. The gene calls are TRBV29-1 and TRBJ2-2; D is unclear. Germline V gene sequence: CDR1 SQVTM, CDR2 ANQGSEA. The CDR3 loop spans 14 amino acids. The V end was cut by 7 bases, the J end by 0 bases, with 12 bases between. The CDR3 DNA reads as TGCAGCGCGGCTGTGGGTCCGAACACCGGGGAGCTGTTTTTT. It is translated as CSAAVGPNTGELFF.

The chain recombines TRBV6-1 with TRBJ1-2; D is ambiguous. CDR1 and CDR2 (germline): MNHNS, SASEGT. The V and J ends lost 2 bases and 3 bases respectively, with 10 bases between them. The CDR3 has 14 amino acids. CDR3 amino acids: CASSETVLDYGYTF. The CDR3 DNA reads TGTGCCAGCAGTGAAACCGTCTTGGACTATGGCTACACCTTC.

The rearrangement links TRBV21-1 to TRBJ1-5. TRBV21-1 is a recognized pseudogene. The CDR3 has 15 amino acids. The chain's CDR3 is CASSKALRGGQPQHF. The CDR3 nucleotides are TGTGCCAGCAGCAAAGCGCTCAGAGGAGGTCAGCCCCAGCATTTT.

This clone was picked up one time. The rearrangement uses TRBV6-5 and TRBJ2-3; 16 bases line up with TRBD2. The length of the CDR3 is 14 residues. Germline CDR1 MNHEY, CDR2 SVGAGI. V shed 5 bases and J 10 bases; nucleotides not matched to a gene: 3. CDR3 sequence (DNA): TGTGCCAGCAGTCCGGGGACTAGCGGGAGGGCGCAGTATTTT. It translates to CASSPGTSGRAQYF.

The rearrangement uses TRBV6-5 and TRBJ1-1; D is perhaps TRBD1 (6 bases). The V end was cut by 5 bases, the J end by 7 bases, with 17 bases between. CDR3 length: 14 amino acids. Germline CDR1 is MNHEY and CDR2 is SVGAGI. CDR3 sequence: CASSGLGGGGEAFF. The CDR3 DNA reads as TGTGCCAGCAGTGGACTGGGGGGGGGCGGTGAAGCTTTCTTT.

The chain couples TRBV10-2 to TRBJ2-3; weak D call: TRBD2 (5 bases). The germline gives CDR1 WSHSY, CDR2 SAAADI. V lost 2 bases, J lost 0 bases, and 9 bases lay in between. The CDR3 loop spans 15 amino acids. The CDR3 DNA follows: TGCGCCAGCAGTGAGGGACTCGCTAGCACAGATACGCAGTATTTT. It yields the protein CASSEGLASTDTQYF.

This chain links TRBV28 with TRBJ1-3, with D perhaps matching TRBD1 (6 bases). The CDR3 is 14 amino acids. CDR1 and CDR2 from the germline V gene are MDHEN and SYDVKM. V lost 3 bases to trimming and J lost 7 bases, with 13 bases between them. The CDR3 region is CASSFQGTVNTIYF. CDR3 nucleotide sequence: TGTGCCAGCAGTTTCCAGGGGACTGTGAACACCATATATTTT.

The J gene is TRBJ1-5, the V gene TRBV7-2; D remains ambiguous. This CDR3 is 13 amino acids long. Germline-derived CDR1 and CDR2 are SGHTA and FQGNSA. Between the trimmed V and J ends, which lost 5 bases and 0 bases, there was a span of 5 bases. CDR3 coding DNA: TGTGCCAGCAGCCTCCATAGCAATCAGCCCCAGCATTTT. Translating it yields CASSLHSNQPQHF.

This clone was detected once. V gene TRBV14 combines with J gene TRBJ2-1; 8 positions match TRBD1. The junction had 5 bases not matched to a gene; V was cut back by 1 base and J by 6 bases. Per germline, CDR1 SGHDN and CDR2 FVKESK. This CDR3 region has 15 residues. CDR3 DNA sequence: TGTGCCAGCAGCCAAGCGGCAGGGGGCCTCAATGAGCAGTTCTTC. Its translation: CASSQAAGGLNEQFF.

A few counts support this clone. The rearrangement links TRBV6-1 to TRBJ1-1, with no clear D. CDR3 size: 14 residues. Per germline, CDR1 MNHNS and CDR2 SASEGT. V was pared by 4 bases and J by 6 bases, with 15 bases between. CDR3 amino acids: CASSVMDHGAEAFF. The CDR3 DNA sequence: TGTGCCAGCAGTGTCATGGACCACGGGGCTGAAGCTTTCTTT.

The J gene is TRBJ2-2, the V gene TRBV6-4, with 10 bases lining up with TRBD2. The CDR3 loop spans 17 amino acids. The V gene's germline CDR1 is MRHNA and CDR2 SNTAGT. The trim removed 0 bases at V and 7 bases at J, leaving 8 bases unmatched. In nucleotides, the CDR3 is TGTGCCAGCAGTGACTCGGGGTCTAGCGGGAGTCTCGGGGAGCTGTTTTTT. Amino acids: CASSDSGSSGSLGELFF.

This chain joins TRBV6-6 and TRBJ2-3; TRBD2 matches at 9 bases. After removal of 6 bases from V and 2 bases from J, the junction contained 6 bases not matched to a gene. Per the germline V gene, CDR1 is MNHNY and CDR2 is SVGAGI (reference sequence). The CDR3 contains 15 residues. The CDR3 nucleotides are TGTGCCAGCAGGGCTAGCGGGATCCCCACAGATACGCAGTATTTT. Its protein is CASRASGIPTDTQYF.

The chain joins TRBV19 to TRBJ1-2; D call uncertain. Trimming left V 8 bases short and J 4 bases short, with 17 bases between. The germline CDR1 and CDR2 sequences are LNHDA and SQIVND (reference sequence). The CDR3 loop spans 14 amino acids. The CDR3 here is CASGQPGNRYGYTF. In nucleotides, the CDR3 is TGTGCCAGTGGGCAACCCGGGAACCGCTATGGCTACACCTTC.

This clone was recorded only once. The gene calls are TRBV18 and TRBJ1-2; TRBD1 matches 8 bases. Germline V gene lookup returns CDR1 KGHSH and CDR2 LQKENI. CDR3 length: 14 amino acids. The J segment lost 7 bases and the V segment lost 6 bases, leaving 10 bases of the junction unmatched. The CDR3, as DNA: TGTGCCAGCTCCCAACAGGGGGAGGCTAGTGGCTACACCTTC. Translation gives CASSQQGEASGYTF. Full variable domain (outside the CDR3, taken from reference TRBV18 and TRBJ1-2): NAGVMQNPRHLVRRRGQEARLRCSPMKGHSHVYWYRQLPEEGLKFMVYLQKENIIDESGMPKERFSAEFPKEGPSILRIQQVVRGDSAAYFCASSQQGEASGYTFGSGTRLTVV.

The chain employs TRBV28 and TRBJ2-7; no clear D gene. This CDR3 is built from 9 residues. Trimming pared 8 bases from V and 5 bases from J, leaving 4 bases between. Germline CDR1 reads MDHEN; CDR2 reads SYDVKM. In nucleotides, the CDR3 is TGTGCCAGCGGGGACGAGCAGTACTTC. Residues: CASGDEQYF.